The 2 T cell receptor beta chains below all came from one sample that was sequenced in a study of human T cells and chemical hapten exposure. The time point here: patch test 1, 2 weeks after DPC sensitization. Stated treatment: therapeutic diphenylcyclopropenone sensitization with weekly scalp DPC. One entry per CDR3 protein results from TCRdb running MiXCR on the RACE reads. This table has approximately 350,000 distinct CDR3 sequences, approximately 6.3% appearing once. The source material was whole blood, sampled in connection with sensitization to the hapten diphenylcyclopropenone (DPC). These receptors originate from a woman younger than 30 with alopecia areata. Some clones in this sample may be carry-over from other donors' samples.

The chain has TRBV5-6 and TRBJ2-7; TRBD2 is a possible D gene (5 bases). The CDR3 consists of 13 residues. V was pared by 1 base and J by 4 bases, with 9 bases between. Germline lookup yields CDR1 SGHDT and CDR2 YYEEEE. The CDR3 region is CASSLLEGYEQYF. As DNA, the CDR3 is TGTGCCAGCAGCTTGTTAGAGGGATACGAGCAGTACTTC.

The V call is TRBV7-9, the J call TRBJ2-2; D is possibly TRBD1 (6 bases). V dropped 5 bases and J dropped 1 base, with 14 bases sitting between them. The germline V gene has CDR1 SEHNR and CDR2 FQNEAQ (reference sequence). The CDR3 is made up of 16 amino acids. Here the CDR3 reads CASSLLWGRNTGELFF. CDR3 DNA: TGTGCCAGCAGCCTCCTTTGGGGGCGGAACACCGGGGAGCTGTTTTTT.